This T cell receptor beta chain was identified in a study of blood T cell repertoires in COVID-19. Some clones are missing from TCRdb's copy, which holds only in-frame ones; the method was immunoSEQ multiplex PCR. This sample has about 220,000 clones, with about four fifths found just once. Trimming stripped 2 bases from V and 6 bases from J, with 22 bases between. The CDR3 totals 18 residues. Germline V gene data show CDR1 as MGHRA and CDR2 as YSYEKL. The chain carries TRBV4-1 and TRBJ1-4, with a tentative D call TRBD1 (5 bases). The material sequenced was PBMCs or T cells enriched from blood (not recorded which). This receptor was identified in a woman between 35 and 50 years old with acute COVID-19. The CDR3 loop is CASSQSTTFGGVDEKLFF. The CDR3 bases are TGCGCCAGCAGCCAAAGCACAACTTTCGGAGGGGTGGATGAAAAACTGTTTTTT.